Presented here are 18 T cell receptor beta chains from one specimen sequenced in a study of cytomegalovirus exposure and HLA in healthy donors. Primers: 60 Vbeta forward and 13 Jbeta reverse. Some clones are missing from TCRdb's copy, which holds only in-frame ones; the method was immunoSEQ multiplex PCR. The sample gives about 59,000 clones, over 70% of which show up once; approximately 3.6% is in the top ten. The specimen sequenced was PBMCs. All receptors come from a woman aged 40-49 years in good health and CMV-seronegative.

The genes are TRBV2 and TRBJ2-2; TRBD1 aligns across 9 bases. CDR3 size: 15 residues. The germline V gene has CDR1 SNHLY and CDR2 FYNNEI. The ends lost 6 bases at V and 2 bases at J; junction bases unmatched: 4. The CDR3 DNA sequence: TGTGCCAGCAGCGCGGGACAGGGTAACACCGGGGAGCTGTTTTTT. Translated: CASSAGQGNTGELFF.

The chain combines TRBV5-6 with TRBJ2-2, with TRBD2 matching over 8 bases. J was trimmed by 3 bases and V by 0 bases; bases with no gene match: 4. CDR3 length equals 16 residues. The germline gives CDR1 SGHDT, CDR2 YYEEEE. The CDR3 loop reads CASSLVPAGDTGELFF. The DNA of the CDR3 is TGTGCCAGCAGCTTGGTACCAGCGGGGGACACCGGGGAGCTGTTTTTT.

The V call is TRBV2, the J call TRBJ2-1, with a weak D call TRBD2 (6 bases). V gave up 2 bases and J gave up 0 bases, with 11 bases separating them. The CDR3 loop spans 16 amino acids. Germline loops: CDR1 SNHLY, CDR2 FYNNEI. CDR3 loop: CASSEKAGFSYNEQFF. In DNA form, the CDR3 reads TGTGCCAGCAGTGAAAAAGCGGGCTTCTCCTACAATGAGCAGTTCTTC.

This clone has a handful of counts. The rearrangement uses TRBV27 and TRBJ1-1; maybe TRBD1 (5 bases). Trimming shortened V by 2 bases and J by 8 bases, and 15 bases separated the two germline ends. In germline, CDR1 is MNHEY, CDR2 SMNVEV (reference sequence). CDR3 length: 14 amino acids. CDR3 region: CASSLRQGGWEAFF. CDR3 bases: TGTGCCAGCAGTTTAAGGCAGGGAGGTTGGGAAGCTTTCTTT.

This chain joins TRBV4-1 and TRBJ1-3, with a tentative D call TRBD1 (6 bases). Germline assignment: CDR1 MGHRA and CDR2 YSYEKL. The V gene lost 4 bases and the J gene lost 7 bases, with 17 bases spanning the gap. The CDR3 runs to 15 residues. CDR3 nucleotide sequence: TGCGCCAGCAGCCTTATTGTACAGGGCGGGAACACCATATATTTT. Its translation: CASSLIVQGGNTIYF.

CDR3 in amino acids: CASSANRESWQPQHF. The CDR3 DNA reads TGTGCCAGCAGTGCCAACCGGGAATCGTGGCAGCCCCAGCATTTT. This rearrangement joins TRBV2 to TRBJ1-5; D gene uncertain. The CDR3 loop spans 15 amino acids. Per germline, CDR1 SNHLY and CDR2 FYNNEI. V lost 4 bases and J lost 7, with 17 bases in between.

A single count supports this clone. This chain links TRBV11-2 with TRBJ2-7; 12 bases line up with TRBD2. The CDR3 totals 17 residues. V lost 5 bases to trimming and J lost 2 bases; unmatched junction nucleotides: 10. CDR1 and CDR2 (germline): SGHAT, FQNNGV. The CDR3 sequence: CASSIVPTSGRTYEQYF. In nucleotides, the CDR3 is TGTGCCAGCAGCATAGTTCCTACTAGCGGGAGGACCTACGAGCAGTACTTC. Together with reference TRBV11-2 and TRBJ2-7, the CDR3 gives the full variable domain: EAGVAQSPRYKIIEKRQSVAFWCNPISGHATLYWYQQILGQGPKLLIQFQNNGVVDDSQLPKDRFSAERLKGVDSTLKIQPAKLEDSAVYLCASSIVPTSGRTYEQYFGPGTRLTVT.

The chain couples TRBV7-6 to TRBJ2-2; D is unclear. The germline gives CDR1 SGHVS, CDR2 FNYEAQ. V was trimmed by 6 bases and J by 7 bases, leaving 9 bases between them. CDR3 size: 12 residues. CDR3: CASSYSLGELFF. Written as DNA, the CDR3 is TGTGCCAGCAGTTACAGCCTCGGGGAGCTGTTTTTT.

This chain joins TRBV9 and TRBJ2-6; maybe TRBD2 (5 bases). CDR3 length: 15 amino acids. Germline V lookup: CDR1 SGDLS, CDR2 YYNGEE. Trimming left V 3 bases short and J 0 bases short, with 7 bases between. The CDR3 coding sequence is TGTGCCAGCAGCGCGGGGAACTCTGGGGCCAACGTCCTGACTTTC. Translating gives CASSAGNSGANVLTF.

In its sample, this clone was seen once. The J gene is TRBJ1-2, the V gene TRBV4-2, with D maybe TRBD1 (5 bases). Germline CDR1 LGHNA, CDR2 YNFKEQ. The CDR3 consists of 15 residues. V was clipped by 0 bases and J by 3 bases, with 11 bases between them. The CDR3 protein is CASSQETTDYYGYTF. The CDR3 nucleotides are TGTGCCAGCAGCCAAGAAACGACAGACTACTATGGCTACACCTTC.

The V call is TRBV23-1, the J call TRBJ1-5, with a tentative D call TRBD1 (5 bases). TRBV23-1 is given ORF status, its function remaining uncertain. This CDR3 comprises 17 residues. V lost 7 bases and J lost 2, with 21 bases in between. The CDR3 coding sequence is TGCGCCAGCATCAGGACTCGGGGACTTATGGGCAATCAGCCCCAGCATTTT. Translated, it gives CASIRTRGLMGNQPQHF.

This clone was seen a few times. This rearrangement joins TRBV28 to TRBJ2-1; possible D gene TRBD2, 5 bases. Trimming pared 3 bases from V and 3 bases from J, leaving 9 bases between. The CDR3 runs 14 residues. Germline V gene sequence: CDR1 MDHEN, CDR2 SYDVKM. CDR3 in amino acids: CASSLSGLYNEQFF. The CDR3 nucleotides read TGTGCCAGCAGTTTGAGCGGACTCTACAATGAGCAGTTCTTC.

The rearrangement uses TRBV28 and TRBJ2-1, with 8 bases aligning to TRBD2. Per germline, CDR1 MDHEN and CDR2 SYDVKM. The CDR3 has 13 amino acids. The V and J ends lost 2 bases and 10 bases, in that order; junction bases with no gene match: 4. DNA of the CDR3: TGTGCCAGCAGTTTAATAGCGGGGCTCGAGCAGTTCTTC. Its translation is CASSLIAGLEQFF.

The genes are TRBV9 and TRBJ1-6; 9 nucleotides line up with TRBD1. CDR1 and CDR2 (germline): SGDLS, YYNGEE. The CDR3 covers 15 residues. V lost 3 bases, J lost 3 bases, and 1 base stayed unmatched. This CDR3 reads CASSADRGYNSPLHF. For the CDR3, the DNA is TGTGCCAGCAGCGCGGACAGGGGCTATAATTCACCCCTCCACTTT.

The chain uses TRBV7-9 and TRBJ1-4; D is unclear. V was cut by 0 bases and J by 4 bases, with 3 bases left in between. CDR3 length: 13 amino acids. Germline V CDR1 and CDR2: SEHNR, FQNEAQ (reference sequence). The CDR3 coding sequence is TGTGCCAGCAGCTTAGCGAGTAATGAAAAACTGTTTTTT. Translating gives CASSLASNEKLFF.

This rearrangement joins TRBV28 to TRBJ1-5; D possibly corresponds to TRBD1 (6 bases). V was shortened by 1 base and J by 0 bases, with 13 bases between the two germline ends. The length of the CDR3 is 17 residues. Germline lookup yields CDR1 MDHEN and CDR2 SYDVKM. The CDR3: CASSLFLGAGSNQPQHF. CDR3 in DNA: TGTGCCAGCAGTTTATTTTTGGGGGCGGGTAGCAATCAGCCCCAGCATTTT.

The chain carries TRBV9 and TRBJ2-5; D possibly corresponds to TRBD1 (5 bases). The DNA matches TRBJ2-7 better at its end, which makes the J call doubtful. This CDR3 comprises 15 residues. Per the germline V gene, CDR1 is SGDLS and CDR2 is YYNGEE. CDR3 in DNA: TGTGCCAGCAGCGTAGGAACAGGAATTTCCTACGAGCAGTACTTC. This translates into CASSVGTGISYEQYF.

The CDR3 is CASSLDQLQGTEAFF. The CDR3 region has the DNA TGCGCCAGCAGCTTGGACCAACTCCAGGGCACTGAAGCTTTCTTT. The chain joins TRBV5-1 to TRBJ1-1, with a possible D match to TRBD1 (5 bases). The ends were cut back, 0 bases at V and 4 bases at J, with 13 bases in the middle. Germline V gives CDR1 SGHRS, CDR2 YFSETQ. There are 15 residues in the CDR3.